This record looks at one TCR beta chain sequence and its context. The data were obtained in a study of blood T cell repertoires in COVID-19. Profiling relied on immunoSEQ multiplex PCR, and the TCRdb table lists in-frame clones only, not all of them. The table shows some 230,000 clones, with around 83% occurring only once. Germline V lookup: CDR1 SGHTA, CDR2 FQGNSA. J lost 6 bases, V lost 4 bases, and 4 bases had no gene match. This CDR3 has 16 residues. This study enrolled people aged about 18 to 100 from about 26 US geographic areas. V is TRBV7-2 and J is TRBJ2-2, with 14 bases aligning to TRBD2. Material: PBMCs or T cells enriched from blood (not recorded which). This clonotype originated in a woman aged 40-49 years with acute COVID-19. The CDR3 sequence is CASSSRLAGGPGELFF. CDR3 DNA sequence: TGTGCCAGCAGCTCCCGACTAGCGGGGGGGCCCGGGGAGCTGTTTTTT.